This T cell receptor (beta chain) was captured in a study of T cells in Graves' hyperthyroidism and ophthalmopathy. TCR beta CDR3 regions were amplified from RNA. Using the HTBI primer set, a first-round RT-PCR was run on the TCR CDR3. Each CDR3 protein gets one entry after TCRdb re-called the multiplex PCR reads with MiXCR. Found here are around 690,000 distinct CDR3 sequences, around 16% of them singletons; the top ten hold around 15%. Overall study results and limits: Most expanded thyroid clonotypes above 0.001 recurred in blood. Ophthalmopathy was distinguished from stable hyperthyroidism by 13 V-J signatures.

Comments on this clonotype: Its antigen remains unknown.

The junction had 7 bases not matched to a gene; V was cut back by 5 bases and J by 4 bases. CDR3 length: 14 amino acids. Germline lookup yields CDR1 SGHTA and CDR2 FQGNSA. The receptor was isolated from a man aged 45-65 years with Graves' hyperthyroidism. Sequencing input: blood. The chain uses TRBV7-2 and TRBJ2-5, with 7 bases identical to TRBD1. CDR3: CASSIVTGLETQYF. DNA for the CDR3: TGTGCCAGCAGCATAGTGACAGGGTTAGAGACCCAGTACTTC.